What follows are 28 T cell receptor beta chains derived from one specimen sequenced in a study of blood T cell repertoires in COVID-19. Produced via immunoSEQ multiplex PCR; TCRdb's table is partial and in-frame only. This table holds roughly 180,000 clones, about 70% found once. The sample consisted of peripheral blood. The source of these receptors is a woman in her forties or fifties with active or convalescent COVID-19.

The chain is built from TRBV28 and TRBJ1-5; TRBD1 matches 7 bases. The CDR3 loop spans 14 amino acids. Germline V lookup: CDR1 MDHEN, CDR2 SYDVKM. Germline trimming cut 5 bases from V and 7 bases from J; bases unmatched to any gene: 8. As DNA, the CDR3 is TGTGCCAGCAGTGGCTCACAGGGGACCCAGCCCCAGCATTTT. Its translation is CASSGSQGTQPQHF.

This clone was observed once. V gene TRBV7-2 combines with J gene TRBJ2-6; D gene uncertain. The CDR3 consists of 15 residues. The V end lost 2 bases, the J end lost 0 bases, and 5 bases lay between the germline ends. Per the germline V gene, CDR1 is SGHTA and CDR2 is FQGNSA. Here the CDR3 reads CASSLRGSGANVLTF. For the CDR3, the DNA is TGTGCCAGCAGCTTACGAGGCTCTGGGGCCAACGTCCTGACTTTC.

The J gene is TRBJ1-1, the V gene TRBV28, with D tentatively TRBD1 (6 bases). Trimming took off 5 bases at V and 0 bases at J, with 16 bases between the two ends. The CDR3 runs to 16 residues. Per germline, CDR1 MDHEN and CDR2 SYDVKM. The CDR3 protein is CASSQSGHDMNTEAFF. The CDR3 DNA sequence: TGTGCCAGCAGTCAGTCGGGACATGACATGAACACTGAAGCTTTCTTT.

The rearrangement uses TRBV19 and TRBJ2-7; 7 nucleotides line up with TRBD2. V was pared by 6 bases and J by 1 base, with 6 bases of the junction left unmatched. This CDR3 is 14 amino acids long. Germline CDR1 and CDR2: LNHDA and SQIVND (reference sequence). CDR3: CASSGHGGSYEQYF. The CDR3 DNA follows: TGTGCCAGTAGCGGACACGGGGGGTCCTACGAGCAGTACTTC.

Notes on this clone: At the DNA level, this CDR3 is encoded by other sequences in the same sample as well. As DNA, the CDR3 is TGTGCCAGCAGCGTAGAACTAGCGGGAGCCAATGAGCAGTTCTTC. This encodes CASSVELAGANEQFF. V and J are TRBV9 and TRBJ2-1; 11 bases align to TRBD2. Germline loops: CDR1 SGDLS, CDR2 YYNGEE. There are 15 residues in the CDR3. The V gene end was trimmed by 0 bases and the J gene end by 6 bases; junction bases not matched to a gene: 2.

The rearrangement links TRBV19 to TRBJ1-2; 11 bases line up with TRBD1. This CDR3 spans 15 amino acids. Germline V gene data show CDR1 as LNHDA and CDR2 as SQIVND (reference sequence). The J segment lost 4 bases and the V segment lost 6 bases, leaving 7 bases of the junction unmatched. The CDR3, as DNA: TGTGCCAGTAGCTCGACCGGGACAGGGGGCTATGGCTACACCTTC. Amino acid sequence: CASSSTGTGGYGYTF.

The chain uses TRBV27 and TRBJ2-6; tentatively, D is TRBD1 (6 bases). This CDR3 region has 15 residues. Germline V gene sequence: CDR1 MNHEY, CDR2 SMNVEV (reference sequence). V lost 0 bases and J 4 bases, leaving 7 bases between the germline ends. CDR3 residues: CASSLSQGGANVLTF. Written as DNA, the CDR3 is TGTGCCAGCAGTTTATCCCAGGGGGGGGCCAACGTCCTGACTTTC.

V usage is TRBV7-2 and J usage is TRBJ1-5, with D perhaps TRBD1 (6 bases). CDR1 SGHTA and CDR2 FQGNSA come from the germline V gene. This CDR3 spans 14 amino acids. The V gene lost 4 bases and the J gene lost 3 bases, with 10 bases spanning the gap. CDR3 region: CASSYDRTNQPQHF. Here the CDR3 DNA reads TGTGCCAGCAGCTATGACAGGACCAATCAGCCCCAGCATTTT. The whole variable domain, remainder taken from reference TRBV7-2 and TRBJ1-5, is GAGVSQSPSNKVTEKGKDVELRCDPISGHTALYWYRQSLGQGLEFLIYFQGNSAPDKSGLPSDRFSAERTGGSVSTLTIQRTQQEDSAVYLCASSYDRTNQPQHFGDGTRLSIL.

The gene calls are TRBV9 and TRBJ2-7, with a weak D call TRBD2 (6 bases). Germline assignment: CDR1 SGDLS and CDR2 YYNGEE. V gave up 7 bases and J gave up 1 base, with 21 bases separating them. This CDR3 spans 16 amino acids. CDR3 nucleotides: TGTGCCAGCGCCCCCGCCCCTAGCGTTCATTCCTACGAGCAGTACTTC. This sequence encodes CASAPAPSVHSYEQYF.

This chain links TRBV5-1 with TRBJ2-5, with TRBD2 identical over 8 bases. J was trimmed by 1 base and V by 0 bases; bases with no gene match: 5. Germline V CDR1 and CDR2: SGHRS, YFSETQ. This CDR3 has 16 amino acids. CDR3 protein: CASSLVAGGIQETQYF. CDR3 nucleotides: TGCGCCAGCAGCTTGGTGGCGGGGGGAATCCAAGAGACCCAGTACTTC. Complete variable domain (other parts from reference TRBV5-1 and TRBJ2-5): KAGVTQTPRYLIKTRGQQVTLSCSPISGHRSVSWYQQTPGQGLQFLFEYFSETQRNKGNFPGRFSGRQFSNSRSEMNVSTLELGDSALYLCASSLVAGGIQETQYFGPGTRLLVL.

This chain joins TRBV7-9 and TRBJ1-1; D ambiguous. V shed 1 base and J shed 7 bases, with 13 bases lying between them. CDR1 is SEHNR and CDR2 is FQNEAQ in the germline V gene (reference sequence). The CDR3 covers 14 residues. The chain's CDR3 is CASSLGPGVGEAFF. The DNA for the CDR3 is TGTGCCAGCAGCTTAGGTCCGGGAGTTGGTGAAGCTTTCTTT.

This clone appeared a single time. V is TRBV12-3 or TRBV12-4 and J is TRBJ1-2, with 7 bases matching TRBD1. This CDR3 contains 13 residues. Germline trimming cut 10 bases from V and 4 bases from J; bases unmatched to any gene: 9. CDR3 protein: CATRDSSRYGYTF. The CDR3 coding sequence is TGTGCCACCAGGGACAGCTCTCGCTATGGCTACACCTTC.

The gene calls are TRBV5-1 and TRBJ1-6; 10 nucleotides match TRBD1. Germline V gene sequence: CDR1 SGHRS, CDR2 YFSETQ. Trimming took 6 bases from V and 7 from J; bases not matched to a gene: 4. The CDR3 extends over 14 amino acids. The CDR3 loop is CASNEGQGNSPLHF. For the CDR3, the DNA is TGCGCCAGCAACGAGGGACAGGGGAATTCACCCCTCCACTTT.

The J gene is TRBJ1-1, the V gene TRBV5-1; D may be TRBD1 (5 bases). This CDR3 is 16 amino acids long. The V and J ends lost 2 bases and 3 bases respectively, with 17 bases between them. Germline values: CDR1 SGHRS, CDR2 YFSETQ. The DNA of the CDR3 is TGCGCCAGCAGCTTAGACCCGTGGGGGGGGGACACTGAAGCTTTCTTT. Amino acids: CASSLDPWGGDTEAFF.

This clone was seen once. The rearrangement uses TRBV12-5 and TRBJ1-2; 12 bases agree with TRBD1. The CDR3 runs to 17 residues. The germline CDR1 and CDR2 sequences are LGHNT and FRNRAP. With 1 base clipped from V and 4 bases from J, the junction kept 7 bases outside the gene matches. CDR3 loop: CASGLDPGTGGAYGYTF. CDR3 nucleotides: TGTGCTAGTGGTTTGGACCCCGGGACAGGGGGCGCCTATGGCTACACCTTC.

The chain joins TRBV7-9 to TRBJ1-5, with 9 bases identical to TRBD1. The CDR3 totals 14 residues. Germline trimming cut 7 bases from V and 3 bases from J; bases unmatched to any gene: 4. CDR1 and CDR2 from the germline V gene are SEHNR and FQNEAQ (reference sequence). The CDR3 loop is CASMGQGDNQPQHF. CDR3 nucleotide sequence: TGTGCCAGCATGGGACAGGGAGACAATCAGCCCCAGCATTTT.

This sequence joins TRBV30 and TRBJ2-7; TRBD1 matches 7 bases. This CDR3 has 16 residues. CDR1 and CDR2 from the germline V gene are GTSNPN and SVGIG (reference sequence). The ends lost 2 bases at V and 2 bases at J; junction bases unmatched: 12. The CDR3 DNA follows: TGTGCCTGGAGTAACCTCGGGACAGTCATCCCCTACGAGCAGTACTTC. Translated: CAWSNLGTVIPYEQYF.

Written as DNA, the CDR3 is TGCGCCAGCAGCCTCTGGACAGGCCAGTTCTCCTACGAGCAGTACTTC. It translates to CASSLWTGQFSYEQYF. The chain combines TRBV4-3 with TRBJ2-7; 7 nucleotides align to TRBD1. Trimming cost V 4 bases and J 0 bases; bases outside gene matches: 9. This CDR3 has 16 residues. From germline, CDR1 is LGHNA and CDR2 YSLEER.

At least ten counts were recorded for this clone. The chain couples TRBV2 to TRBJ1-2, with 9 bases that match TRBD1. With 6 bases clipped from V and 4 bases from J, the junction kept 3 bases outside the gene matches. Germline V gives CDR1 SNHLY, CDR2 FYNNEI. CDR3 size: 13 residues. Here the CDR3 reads CASRTGGAYGYTF. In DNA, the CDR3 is TGTGCCAGCAGGACAGGGGGGGCCTATGGCTACACCTTC.

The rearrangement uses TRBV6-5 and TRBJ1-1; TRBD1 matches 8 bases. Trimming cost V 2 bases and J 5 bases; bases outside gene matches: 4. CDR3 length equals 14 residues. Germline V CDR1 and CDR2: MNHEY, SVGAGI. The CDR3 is CASSYQGAGTEAFF. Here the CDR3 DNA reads TGTGCCAGCAGTTACCAGGGGGCAGGAACTGAAGCTTTCTTT.

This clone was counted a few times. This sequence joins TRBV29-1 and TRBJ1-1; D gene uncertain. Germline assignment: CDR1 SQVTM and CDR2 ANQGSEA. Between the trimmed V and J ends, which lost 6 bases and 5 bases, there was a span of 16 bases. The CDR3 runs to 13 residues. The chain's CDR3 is CSVRQTSMTEAFF. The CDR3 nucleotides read TGCAGCGTGAGACAAACAAGCATGACTGAAGCTTTCTTT.

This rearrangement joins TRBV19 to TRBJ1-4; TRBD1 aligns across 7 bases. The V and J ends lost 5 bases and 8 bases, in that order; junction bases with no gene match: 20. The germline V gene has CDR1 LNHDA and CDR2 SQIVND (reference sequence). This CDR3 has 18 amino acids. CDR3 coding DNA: TGTGCCAGTAGTTCCACACGAGACAGGGCCCGGGTGGGGGAAAAACTGTTTTTT. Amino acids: CASSSTRDRARVGEKLFF.

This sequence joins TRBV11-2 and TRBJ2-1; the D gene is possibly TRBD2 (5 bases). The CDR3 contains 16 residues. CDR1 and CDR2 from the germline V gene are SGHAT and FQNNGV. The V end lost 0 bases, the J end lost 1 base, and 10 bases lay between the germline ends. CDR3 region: CASSLDSRRSYNEQFF. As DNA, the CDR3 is TGTGCCAGCAGCTTAGATAGCAGGAGGTCCTACAATGAGCAGTTCTTC. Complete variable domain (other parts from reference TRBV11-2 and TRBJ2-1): EAGVAQSPRYKIIEKRQSVAFWCNPISGHATLYWYQQILGQGPKLLIQFQNNGVVDDSQLPKDRFSAERLKGVDSTLKIQPAKLEDSAVYLCASSLDSRRSYNEQFFGPGTRLTVL.

DNA for the CDR3: TGTGCCAGCAGCACACCGGGACAGGGGAACACTGAAGCTTTCTTT. Translation: CASSTPGQGNTEAFF. The chain combines TRBV2 with TRBJ1-1; 9 bases are a match to TRBD1. Germline CDR1 and CDR2: SNHLY and FYNNEI. The CDR3 totals 15 residues. V shed 6 bases and J 1 base; nucleotides not matched to a gene: 6.

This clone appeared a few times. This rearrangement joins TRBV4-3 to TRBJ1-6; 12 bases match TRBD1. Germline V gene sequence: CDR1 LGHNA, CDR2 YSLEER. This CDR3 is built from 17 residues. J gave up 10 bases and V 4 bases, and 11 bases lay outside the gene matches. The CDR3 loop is CASSPTGTGGGRSPLHF. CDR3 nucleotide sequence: TGCGCCAGCAGCCCTACCGGGACAGGGGGCGGGAGGTCACCCCTCCACTTT.

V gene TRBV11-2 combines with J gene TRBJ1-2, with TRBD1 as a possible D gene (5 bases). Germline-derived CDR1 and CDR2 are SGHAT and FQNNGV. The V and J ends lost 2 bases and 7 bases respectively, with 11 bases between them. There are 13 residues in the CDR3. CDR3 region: CASSLSREVGYTF. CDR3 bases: TGTGCCAGCAGCTTATCCAGGGAAGTTGGCTACACCTTC.

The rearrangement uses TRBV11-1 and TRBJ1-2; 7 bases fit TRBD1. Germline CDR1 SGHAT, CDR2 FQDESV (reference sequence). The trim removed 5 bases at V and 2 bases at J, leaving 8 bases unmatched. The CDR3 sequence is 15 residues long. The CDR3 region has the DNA TGTGCCAGCAGCCAAACGTCGACAGGGAACTATGGCTACACCTTC. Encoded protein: CASSQTSTGNYGYTF.

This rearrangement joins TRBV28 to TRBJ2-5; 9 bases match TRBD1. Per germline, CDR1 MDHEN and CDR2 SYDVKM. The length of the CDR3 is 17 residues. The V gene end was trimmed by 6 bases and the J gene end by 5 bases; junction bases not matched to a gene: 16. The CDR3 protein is CASSPPPGQGLAETQYF. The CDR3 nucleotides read TGTGCCAGCAGCCCACCTCCGGGACAGGGTTTGGCGGAGACCCAGTACTTC. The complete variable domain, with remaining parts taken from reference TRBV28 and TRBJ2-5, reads DVKVTQSSRYLVKRTGEKVFLECVQDMDHENMFWYRQDPGLGLRLIYFSYDVKMKEKGDIPEGYSVSREKKERFSLILESASTNQTSMYLCASSPPPGQGLAETQYFGPGTRLLVL.